This T cell receptor (beta chain) was retrieved from a study of control samples from healthy donors and cancer patients. Repertoires were generated with immunoSEQ multiplex PCR, while TCRdb's copy carries only in-frame clones and drops some. The table lists 100,000 to 150,000 clones, around 87% of them singletons, with 2.9% in the top ten. Note on this clone: The junction and the germline gene differ at one end; a read error may be behind it.

Material for sequencing was blood. This clonotype was obtained from a man in his sixties in good health.

CDR3 DNA sequence: TGTGCTAGCAGCTCGGACTGGAATCCTTTAAATGAGCAGTTCTTC. It codes for CASSSDWNPLNEQFF. The chain joins TRBV7-7 to TRBJ2-1, with a tentative D call TRBD2 (5 bases). The germline gives CDR1 SSHAT, CDR2 FNYEAQ (reference sequence). The CDR3 covers 15 residues.